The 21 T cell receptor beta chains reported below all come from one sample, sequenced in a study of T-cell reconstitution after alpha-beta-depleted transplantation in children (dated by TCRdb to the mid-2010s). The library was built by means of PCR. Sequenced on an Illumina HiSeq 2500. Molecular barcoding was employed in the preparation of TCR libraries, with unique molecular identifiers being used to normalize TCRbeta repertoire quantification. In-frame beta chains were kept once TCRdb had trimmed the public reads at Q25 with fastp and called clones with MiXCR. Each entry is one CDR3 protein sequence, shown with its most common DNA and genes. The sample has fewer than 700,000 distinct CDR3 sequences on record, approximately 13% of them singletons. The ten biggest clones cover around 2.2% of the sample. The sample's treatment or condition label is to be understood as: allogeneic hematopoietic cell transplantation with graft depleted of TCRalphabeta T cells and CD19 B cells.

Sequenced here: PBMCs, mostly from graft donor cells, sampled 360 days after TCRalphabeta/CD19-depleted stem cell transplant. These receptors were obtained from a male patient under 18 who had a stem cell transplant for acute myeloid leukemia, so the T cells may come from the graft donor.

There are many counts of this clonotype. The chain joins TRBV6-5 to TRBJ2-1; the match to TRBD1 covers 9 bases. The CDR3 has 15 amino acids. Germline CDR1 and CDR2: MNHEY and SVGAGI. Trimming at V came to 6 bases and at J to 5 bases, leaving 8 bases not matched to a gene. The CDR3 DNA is TGTGCCAGCAGGCGCGACAGGGGGGCCAACAATGAGCAGTTCTTC. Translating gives CASRRDRGANNEQFF.

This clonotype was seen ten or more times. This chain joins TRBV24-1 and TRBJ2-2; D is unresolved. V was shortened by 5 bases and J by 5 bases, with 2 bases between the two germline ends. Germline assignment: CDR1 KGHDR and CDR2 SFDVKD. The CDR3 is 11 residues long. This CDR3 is CATSVTGELFF. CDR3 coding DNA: TGTGCCACCAGTGTGACCGGGGAGCTGTTTTTT.

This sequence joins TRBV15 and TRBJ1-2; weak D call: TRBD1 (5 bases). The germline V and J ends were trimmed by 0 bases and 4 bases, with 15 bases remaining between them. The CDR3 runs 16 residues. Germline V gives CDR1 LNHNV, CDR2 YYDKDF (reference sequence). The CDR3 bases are TGTGCCACCAGCAGAGATCTTGCCTCCGGGACCTATGGCTACACCTTC. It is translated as CATSRDLASGTYGYTF.

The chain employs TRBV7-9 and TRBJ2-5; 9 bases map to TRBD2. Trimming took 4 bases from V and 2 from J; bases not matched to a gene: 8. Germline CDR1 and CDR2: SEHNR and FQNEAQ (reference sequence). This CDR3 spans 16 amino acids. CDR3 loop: CASSSTSSGTQETQYF. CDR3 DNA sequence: TGTGCCAGCAGCTCAACCTCTAGCGGGACACAAGAGACCCAGTACTTC.

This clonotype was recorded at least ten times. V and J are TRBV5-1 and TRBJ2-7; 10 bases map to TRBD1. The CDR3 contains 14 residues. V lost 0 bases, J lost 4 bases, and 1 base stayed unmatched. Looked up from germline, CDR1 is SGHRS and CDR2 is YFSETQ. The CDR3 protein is CASSLAGQGYEQYF. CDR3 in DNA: TGCGCCAGCAGCTTGGCGGGACAGGGGTACGAGCAGTACTTC.

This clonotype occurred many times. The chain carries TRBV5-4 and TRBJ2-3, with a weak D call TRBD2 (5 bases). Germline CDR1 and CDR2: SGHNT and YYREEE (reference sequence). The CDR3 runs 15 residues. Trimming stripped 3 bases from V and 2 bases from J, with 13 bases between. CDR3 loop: CASSSLAGYTDTQYF. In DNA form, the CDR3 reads TGTGCCAGCAGCTCCCTCGCGGGCTACACAGATACGCAGTATTTT.

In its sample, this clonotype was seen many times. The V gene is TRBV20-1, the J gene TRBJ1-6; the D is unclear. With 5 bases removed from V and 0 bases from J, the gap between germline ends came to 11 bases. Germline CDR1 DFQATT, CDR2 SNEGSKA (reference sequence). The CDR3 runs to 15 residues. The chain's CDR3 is CSAWRVFSYNSPLHF. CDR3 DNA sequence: TGCAGTGCTTGGAGGGTCTTCTCCTATAATTCACCCCTCCACTTT.

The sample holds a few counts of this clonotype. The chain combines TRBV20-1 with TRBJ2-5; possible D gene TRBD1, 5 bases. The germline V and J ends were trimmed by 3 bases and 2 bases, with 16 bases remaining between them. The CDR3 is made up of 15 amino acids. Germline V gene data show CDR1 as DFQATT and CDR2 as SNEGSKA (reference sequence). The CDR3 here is CSARGPHPMQETQYF. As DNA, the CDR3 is TGCAGTGCTAGGGGGCCGCACCCTATGCAAGAGACCCAGTACTTC.

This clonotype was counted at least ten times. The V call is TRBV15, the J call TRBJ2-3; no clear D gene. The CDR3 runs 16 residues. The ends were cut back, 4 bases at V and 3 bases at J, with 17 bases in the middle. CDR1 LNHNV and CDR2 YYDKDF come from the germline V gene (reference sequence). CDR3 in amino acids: CATSTSLAVGTDTQYF. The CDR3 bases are TGTGCCACCAGCACATCTCTGGCGGTGGGGACAGATACGCAGTATTTT.

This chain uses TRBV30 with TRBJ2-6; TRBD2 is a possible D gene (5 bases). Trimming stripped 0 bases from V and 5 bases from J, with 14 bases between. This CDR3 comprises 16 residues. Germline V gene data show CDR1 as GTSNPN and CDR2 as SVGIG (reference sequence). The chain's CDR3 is CAWSVKRSSWANVLTF. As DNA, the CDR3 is TGTGCCTGGAGTGTAAAGCGGAGCTCGTGGGCCAACGTCCTGACTTTC.

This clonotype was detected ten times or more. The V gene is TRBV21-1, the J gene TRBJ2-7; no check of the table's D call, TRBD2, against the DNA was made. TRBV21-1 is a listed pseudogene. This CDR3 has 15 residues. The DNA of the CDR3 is TGTGCCAGCAGCAAAGGGGGGGAGGGAATCTACGAGCAGTACTTC. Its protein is CASSKGGEGIYEQYF.

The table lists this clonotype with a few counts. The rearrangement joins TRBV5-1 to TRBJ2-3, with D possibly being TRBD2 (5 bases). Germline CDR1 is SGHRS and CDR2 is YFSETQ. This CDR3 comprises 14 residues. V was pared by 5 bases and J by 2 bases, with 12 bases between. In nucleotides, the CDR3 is TGCGCCAGCAGACGGGAAGCGCTCACAGATACGCAGTATTTT. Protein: CASRREALTDTQYF.

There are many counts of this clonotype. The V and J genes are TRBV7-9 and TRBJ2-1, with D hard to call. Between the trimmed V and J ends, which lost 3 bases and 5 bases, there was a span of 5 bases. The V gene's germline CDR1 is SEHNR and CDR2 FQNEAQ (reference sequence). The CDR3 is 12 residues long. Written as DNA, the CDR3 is TGTGCCAGCAGCTTGGGCCACAATGAGCAGTTCTTC. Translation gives CASSLGHNEQFF.

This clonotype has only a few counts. The CDR3 coding sequence is TGTGCCAGCAGCCGACGGACTAGCGGGCATTACAATGAGCAGTTCTTC. This encodes CASSRRTSGHYNEQFF. The chain couples TRBV5-6 to TRBJ2-1, with 11 bases aligning to TRBD2. Germline assignment: CDR1 SGHDT and CDR2 YYEEEE. This CDR3 is 16 amino acids long. J lost 4 bases, V lost 4 bases, and 7 bases had no gene match.

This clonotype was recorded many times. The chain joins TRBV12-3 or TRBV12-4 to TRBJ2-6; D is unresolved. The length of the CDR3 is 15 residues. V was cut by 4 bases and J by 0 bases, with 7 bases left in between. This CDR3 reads CASSSLNSGANVLTF. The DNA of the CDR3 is TGTGCCAGCAGTTCCCTAAACTCTGGGGCCAACGTCCTGACTTTC.

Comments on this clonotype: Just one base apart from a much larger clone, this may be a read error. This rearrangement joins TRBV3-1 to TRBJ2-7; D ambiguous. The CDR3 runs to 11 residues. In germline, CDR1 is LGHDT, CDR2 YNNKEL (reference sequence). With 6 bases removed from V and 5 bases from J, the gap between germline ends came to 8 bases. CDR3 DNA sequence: TGTGCCAGCAGTCGCTACAACGAGCAGTACTTC. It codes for CASSRYNEQYF.

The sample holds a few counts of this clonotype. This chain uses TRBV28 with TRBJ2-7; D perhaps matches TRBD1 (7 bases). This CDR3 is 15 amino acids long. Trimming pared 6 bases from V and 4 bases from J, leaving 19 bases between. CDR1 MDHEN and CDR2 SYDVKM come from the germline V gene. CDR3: CASRPRRAGGYEQYF. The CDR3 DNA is TGTGCCAGCAGGCCCCGCCGGGCAGGGGGGTACGAGCAGTACTTC.

CDR3 in DNA: TGTGCCAAAGAGCCCTATTCCTACAATGAGCAGTTCTTC. It is translated as CAKEPYSYNEQFF. The chain recombines TRBV9 with TRBJ2-1; D ambiguous. This CDR3 contains 13 residues. Germline-derived CDR1 and CDR2 are SGDLS and YYNGEE. Trimming pared 9 bases from V and 1 base from J, leaving 11 bases between. Full variable domain (missing parts from reference TRBV9 and TRBJ2-1): DSGVTQTPKHLITATGQRVTLRCSPRSGDLSVYWYQQSLDQGLQFLIQYYNGEERAKGNILERFSAQQFPDLHSELNLSSLELGDSALYFCAKEPYSYNEQFFGPGTRLTVL.

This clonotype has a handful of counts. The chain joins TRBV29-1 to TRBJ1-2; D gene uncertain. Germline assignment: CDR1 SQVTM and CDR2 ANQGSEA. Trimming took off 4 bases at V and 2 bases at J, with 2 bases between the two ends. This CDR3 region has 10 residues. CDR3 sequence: CSVGNYGYTF. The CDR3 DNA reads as TGCAGCGTTGGGAACTATGGCTACACCTTC.

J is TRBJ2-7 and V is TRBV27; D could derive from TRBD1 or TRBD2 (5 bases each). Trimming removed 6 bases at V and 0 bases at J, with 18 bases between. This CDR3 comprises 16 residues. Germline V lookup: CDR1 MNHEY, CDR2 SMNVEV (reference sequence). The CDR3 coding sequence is TGTGCCAGCAGCCCTAGAACCGGGACGGCCTCCTACGAGCAGTACTTC. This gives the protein CASSPRTGTASYEQYF.

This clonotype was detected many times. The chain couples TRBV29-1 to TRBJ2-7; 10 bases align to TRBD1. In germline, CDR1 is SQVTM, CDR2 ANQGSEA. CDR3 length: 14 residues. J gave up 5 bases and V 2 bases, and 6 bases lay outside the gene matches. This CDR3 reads CSVEPWDRGNEQYF. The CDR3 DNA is TGCAGCGTTGAACCCTGGGACAGGGGAAACGAGCAGTACTTC.